The clone carrying this T cell receptor beta chain has just a few counts. This specimen comes from a study of blood T cells in healthy people across ages. Germline loops: CDR1 MDHEN, CDR2 SYDVKM. V dropped 5 bases and J dropped 3 bases, with 20 bases sitting between them. The CDR3 is 17 amino acids. Alongside a J-beta primer mix, a sample-barcoded 5' primer served in a second PCR lasting about 7 to 12 cycles. Each cDNA molecule was tagged by a template-switch adaptor with 12 random nucleotides. TCRdb called the 5' RACE reads again in MiXCR, with one record for every CDR3 protein. In the table there are some 700,000 distinct CDR3 sequences, 43% of which are singletons.

The sample was blood. V is TRBV28 and J is TRBJ2-1; no firm D call. The sequence was obtained from a woman aged 55-70 years in good health. CDR3 region: CASSPPRQAFRYNEQFF. The CDR3 DNA follows: TGTGCCAGCAGTCCCCCCCGGCAGGCCTTTCGCTACAATGAGCAGTTCTTC.